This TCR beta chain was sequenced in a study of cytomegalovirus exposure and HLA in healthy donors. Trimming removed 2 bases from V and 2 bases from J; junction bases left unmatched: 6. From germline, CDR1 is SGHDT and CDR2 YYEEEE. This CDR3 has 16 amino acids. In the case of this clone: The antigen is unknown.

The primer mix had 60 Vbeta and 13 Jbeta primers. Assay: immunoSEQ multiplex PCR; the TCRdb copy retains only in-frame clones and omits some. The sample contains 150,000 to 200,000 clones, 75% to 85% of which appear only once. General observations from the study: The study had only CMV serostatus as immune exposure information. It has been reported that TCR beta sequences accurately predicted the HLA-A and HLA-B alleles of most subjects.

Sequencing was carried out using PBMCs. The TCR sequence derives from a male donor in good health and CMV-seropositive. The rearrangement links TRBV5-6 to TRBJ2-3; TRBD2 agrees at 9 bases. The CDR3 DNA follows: TGTGCCAGCAGCTTAACGGGACTAGCTACCACAGATACGCAGTATTTT. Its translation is CASSLTGLATTDTQYF.